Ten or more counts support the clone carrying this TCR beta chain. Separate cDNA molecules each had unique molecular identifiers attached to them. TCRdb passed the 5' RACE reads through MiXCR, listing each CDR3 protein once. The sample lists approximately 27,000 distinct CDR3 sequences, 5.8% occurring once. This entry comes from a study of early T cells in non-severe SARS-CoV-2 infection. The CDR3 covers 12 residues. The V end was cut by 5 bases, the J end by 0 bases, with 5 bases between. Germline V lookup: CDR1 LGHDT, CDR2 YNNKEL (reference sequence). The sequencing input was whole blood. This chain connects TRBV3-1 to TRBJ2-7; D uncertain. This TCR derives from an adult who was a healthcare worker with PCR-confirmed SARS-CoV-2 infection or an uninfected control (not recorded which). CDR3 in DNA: TGTGCCAGCAGCGCCTTCTCCTACGAGCAGTACTTC. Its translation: CASSAFSYEQYF.